This TCR beta chain is drawn from a study of CD8 T cells in Susac syndrome. Turning to the study itself: When their blood was taken, patients with Susac syndrome were therapy-naive, taking corticosteroids, or taking intravenous immunoglobulin alone. The study's findings and limits: The study conceded that its TCR sequencing and HLA analysis involved relatively few individuals.

This clonotype has only one observation. The antigen remains undetermined. This CDR3 is built from 13 residues. Trimming pared 1 base from V and 6 bases from J, leaving 13 bases between. Germline V CDR1 and CDR2: DFQATT, SNEGSKA (reference sequence). Random-hexamer reverse transcription was applied to roughly 0.5 to 1 ug RNA. The authors amplified TCR beta CDR3 across 54 Vbeta and 13 Jbeta using immunoSEQ multiplex PCR. Each CDR3 protein gets one entry after TCRdb re-called the immunoSEQ multiplex PCR reads with MiXCR. The top ten clones hold approximately 0.094% of a sample with under 300,000 distinct CDR3 sequences, about 96% of them seen once. Negative isolation yielded CD4+ and CD8+ T cells, and FACS enriched TEMRA cells.

V and J are TRBV20-1 and TRBJ2-7, with D unresolved. The sample taken for sequencing was CD4+ T cells from PBMCs. The clonotype comes from a human donor with Susac syndrome. CDR3 residues: CSARGPSHLEQYF. CDR3 nucleotide sequence: TGCAGTGCTAGAGGCCCTAGTCATCTCGAGCAGTACTTC.